These 18 T cell receptor beta chains came from one sample sequenced in a study of blood T cells in healthy people across ages. A second about 7 to 12 cycle PCR used barcoded and J-beta primers. TCRdb re-called the 5' RACE reads with MiXCR, one entry per CDR3 protein. Among about 1 million distinct CDR3 sequences listed, less than 50% were seen once. Source material: blood. The receptors come from a woman aged 60-75 years in good health.

J is TRBJ2-5 and V is TRBV20-1, with D possibly TRBD1 on 6 matching bases. V lost 5 bases and J 2 bases, leaving 24 bases between the germline ends. Per germline, CDR1 DFQATT and CDR2 SNEGSKA (reference sequence). The CDR3 sequence is 17 residues long. The CDR3 nucleotides read TGCAGTGCTGCCGGGACATCCGGACGTTCGGTTCAAGAGACCCAGTACTTC. Protein: CSAAGTSGRSVQETQYF.

There are a few counts of this clonotype. V usage is TRBV11-2 and J usage is TRBJ2-5; the D gene is possibly TRBD2 (5 bases). This CDR3 region has 16 residues. V lost 6 bases and J 3 bases, leaving 20 bases between the germline ends. Germline lookup yields CDR1 SGHAT and CDR2 FQNNGV. As DNA, the CDR3 is TGTGCCAGCAGGCCAGGACTGGGGTTGGGAGAAGAGACCCAGTACTTC. Translation gives CASRPGLGLGEETQYF.

This clonotype was recorded at least ten times. The chain couples TRBV10-3 to TRBJ2-3, with TRBD2 matching 14 bases. Germline lookup yields CDR1 ENHRY and CDR2 SYGVKD. CDR3 length: 16 amino acids. Trimming took 4 bases from V and 4 from J; bases not matched to a gene: 4. The CDR3 DNA reads TGTGCCATCAGTGGGACTAGCGGGAGGAATGCAGATACGCAGTATTTT. This translates into CAISGTSGRNADTQYF.

The V gene is TRBV2, the J gene TRBJ2-7; D call uncertain. With 1 base removed from V and 2 bases from J, the gap between germline ends came to 9 bases. Looked up from germline, CDR1 is SNHLY and CDR2 is FYNNEI. The CDR3 has 14 residues. The CDR3 coding sequence is TGTGCCAGCAGTGAAGATACAACGACCTACGAGCAGTACTTC. It codes for CASSEDTTTYEQYF. Full variable domain (rest looked up from reference TRBV2 and TRBJ2-7): EPEVTQTPSHQVTQMGQEVILRCVPISNHLYFYWYRQILGQKVEFLVSFYNNEISEKSEIFDDQFSVERPDGSNFTLKIRSTKLEDSAMYFCASSEDTTTYEQYFGPGTRLTVT.

As regards this clonotype: Germline and junction disagree at one end, which may indicate a read error. The rearrangement joins TRBV9 to TRBJ2-5; D unclear. The CDR3 has 13 residues. Germline CDR1 SGDLS, CDR2 YYNGEE. DNA of the CDR3: TGTGCCAGCAGCCAAGGGATTCAAGGGACCCAGTACTTC. This sequence encodes CASSQGIQGTQYF. Supplemented by reference TRBV9 and TRBJ2-5, the full variable domain reads DSGVTQTPKHLITATGQRVTLRCSPRSGDLSVYWYQQSLDQGLQFLIQYYNGEERAKGNILERFSAQQFPDLHSELNLSSLELGDSALYFCASSQGIQGTQYFGPGTRLLVL.

Comment on this clonotype: This may be a read error: a much more frequent sequence differs by one nucleotide. The rearrangement joins TRBV20-1 to TRBJ2-4; D is uncertain. This CDR3 spans 11 amino acids. The V gene's germline CDR1 is DFQATT and CDR2 SNEGSKA (reference sequence). Deletions cut 0 bases from V and 11 bases from J, with 8 bases between. DNA for the CDR3: TGCAGTGCTAGAGAGGACCCAGTTCAGTACTTC. Its translation: CSAREDPVQYF.

This clonotype was found a few times. The chain is built from TRBV29-1 and TRBJ2-3, with 7 bases that match TRBD2. CDR1 is SQVTM and CDR2 is ANQGSEA in the germline V gene. Unmatched junction bases numbered 6, after V lost 5 bases and J lost 4 bases. This CDR3 is built from 13 residues. The CDR3 DNA reads as TGCAGCGTTATCCTAGCGGAAGCAGATACGCAGTATTTT. This sequence encodes CSVILAEADTQYF.

This clonotype was seen only a few times. V and J are TRBV11-2 and TRBJ2-1; TRBD1 matches at 9 bases. The J segment lost 15 bases and the V segment lost 4 bases, leaving 4 bases of the junction unmatched. The CDR3 contains 11 residues. Germline V CDR1 and CDR2: SGHAT, FQNNGV. The chain's CDR3 is CASSSGQGGFF. The CDR3 bases are TGTGCCAGCAGCTCGGGACAGGGAGGGTTCTTC.

The chain joins TRBV12-3 or TRBV12-4 to TRBJ2-3; possibly TRBD2 for D (6 bases). The CDR3 extends over 18 amino acids. V was shortened by 6 bases and J by 2 bases, with 24 bases between the two germline ends. The CDR3 reads CASSPGLSRITDTDTQYF. CDR3 DNA: TGTGCCAGCAGCCCGGGACTGAGTAGGATTACGGACACAGATACGCAGTATTTT.

The chain is built from TRBV20-1 and TRBJ2-5, with unresolved D. The CDR3 has 14 residues. Trimming left V 5 bases short and J 1 base short, with 14 bases between. Germline V gives CDR1 DFQATT, CDR2 SNEGSKA (reference sequence). DNA for the CDR3: TGCAGTGCTCAAAACACGGCAGTCCAAGAGACCCAGTACTTC. Its translation is CSAQNTAVQETQYF.

The chain recombines TRBV27 with TRBJ2-4; 9 positions match TRBD1. TRBJ2-7 explains the end of the DNA better; the J call may be wrong. This CDR3 has 16 amino acids. Germline V gene lookup returns CDR1 MNHEY and CDR2 SMNVEV (reference sequence). The CDR3 protein is CASRIKTGTGSFEQYF. The CDR3 bases are TGTGCCAGCAGGATAAAAACCGGGACAGGGAGTTTCGAGCAGTACTTC.

This clonotype was seen only a few times. The rearrangement links TRBV15 to TRBJ1-5, with no clear D. Per the germline V gene, CDR1 is LNHNV and CDR2 is YYDKDF (reference sequence). The CDR3 is 15 amino acids. V lost 0 bases and J lost 2, with 8 bases in between. CDR3 loop: CATSRDRSGNQPQHF. The DNA for the CDR3 is TGTGCCACCAGCAGAGATCGCAGTGGCAATCAGCCCCAGCATTTT.

This clonotype has a single count. The V call is TRBV2, the J call TRBJ1-5; perhaps TRBD1 as D (6 bases). Germline assignment: CDR1 SNHLY and CDR2 FYNNEI. V lost 6 bases and J lost 6, with 18 bases in between. The CDR3 is 15 residues long. The CDR3 spells CASRSGGASGQPQHF. The CDR3 coding sequence is TGTGCCAGCAGATCTGGGGGGGCTTCGGGTCAGCCCCAGCATTTT. Variable domain in full (rest from reference TRBV2 and TRBJ1-5): EPEVTQTPSHQVTQMGQEVILRCVPISNHLYFYWYRQILGQKVEFLVSFYNNEISEKSEIFDDQFSVERPDGSNFTLKIRSTKLEDSAMYFCASRSGGASGQPQHFGDGTRLSIL.

The CDR3, as DNA: TGCGCCAGCAGCACCAAACAGACCCCTCGCTCCTACGAGCAGTACTTC. Protein: CASSTKQTPRSYEQYF. This sequence joins TRBV10-2 and TRBJ2-7; D is undetermined. From germline, CDR1 is WSHSY and CDR2 SAAADI. Trimming left V 6 bases short and J 0 bases short, with 18 bases between. The CDR3 sequence is 16 residues long.

The chain couples TRBV13 to TRBJ2-1; possibly TRBD2 for D (6 bases). Per germline, CDR1 PRHDT and CDR2 FYEKMQ (reference sequence). This CDR3 spans 13 amino acids. Trimming shortened V by 5 bases and J by 7 bases, and 12 bases separated the two germline ends. The CDR3 DNA reads TGTGCCAGCAGCCCTCAGGCGGGGAATGAGCAGTTCTTC. It encodes CASSPQAGNEQFF.

This chain joins TRBV5-8 and TRBJ2-5; 8 nucleotides align to TRBD2. The CDR3 extends over 15 amino acids. Germline values: CDR1 SGHTS, CDR2 YDEGEE. V lost 1 base, J lost 11 bases, and 13 bases stayed unmatched. CDR3 in amino acids: CASSLIAGSYAEQYF. CDR3 nucleotide sequence: TGTGCCAGCAGCTTGATAGCGGGATCTTATGCGGAGCAGTACTTC.

CDR3: CASSSLVGNLQETQYF. The CDR3 DNA is TGTGCCAGCAGTTCCCTTGTTGGGAACCTCCAAGAGACCCAGTACTTC. V usage is TRBV28 and J usage is TRBJ2-5; D unresolved. Germline V gene sequence: CDR1 MDHEN, CDR2 SYDVKM. V was clipped by 4 bases and J by 1 base, with 16 bases between them. The CDR3 covers 16 residues. Drawing the rest from reference TRBV28 and TRBJ2-5, the complete variable domain is DVKVTQSSRYLVKRTGEKVFLECVQDMDHENMFWYRQDPGLGLRLIYFSYDVKMKEKGDIPEGYSVSREKKERFSLILESASTNQTSMYLCASSSLVGNLQETQYFGPGTRLLVL.

This clonotype has a handful of counts. V gene TRBV12-3 or TRBV12-4 combines with J gene TRBJ2-2; 7 bases are a match to TRBD1. The CDR3 is made up of 15 amino acids. J was trimmed by 8 bases and V by 6 bases; bases with no gene match: 12. CDR3 nucleotides: TGTGCCAGCAGGACAGGGAACCAGGGTCGGGGGGAGCTGTTTTTT. Amino acid sequence: CASRTGNQGRGELFF.